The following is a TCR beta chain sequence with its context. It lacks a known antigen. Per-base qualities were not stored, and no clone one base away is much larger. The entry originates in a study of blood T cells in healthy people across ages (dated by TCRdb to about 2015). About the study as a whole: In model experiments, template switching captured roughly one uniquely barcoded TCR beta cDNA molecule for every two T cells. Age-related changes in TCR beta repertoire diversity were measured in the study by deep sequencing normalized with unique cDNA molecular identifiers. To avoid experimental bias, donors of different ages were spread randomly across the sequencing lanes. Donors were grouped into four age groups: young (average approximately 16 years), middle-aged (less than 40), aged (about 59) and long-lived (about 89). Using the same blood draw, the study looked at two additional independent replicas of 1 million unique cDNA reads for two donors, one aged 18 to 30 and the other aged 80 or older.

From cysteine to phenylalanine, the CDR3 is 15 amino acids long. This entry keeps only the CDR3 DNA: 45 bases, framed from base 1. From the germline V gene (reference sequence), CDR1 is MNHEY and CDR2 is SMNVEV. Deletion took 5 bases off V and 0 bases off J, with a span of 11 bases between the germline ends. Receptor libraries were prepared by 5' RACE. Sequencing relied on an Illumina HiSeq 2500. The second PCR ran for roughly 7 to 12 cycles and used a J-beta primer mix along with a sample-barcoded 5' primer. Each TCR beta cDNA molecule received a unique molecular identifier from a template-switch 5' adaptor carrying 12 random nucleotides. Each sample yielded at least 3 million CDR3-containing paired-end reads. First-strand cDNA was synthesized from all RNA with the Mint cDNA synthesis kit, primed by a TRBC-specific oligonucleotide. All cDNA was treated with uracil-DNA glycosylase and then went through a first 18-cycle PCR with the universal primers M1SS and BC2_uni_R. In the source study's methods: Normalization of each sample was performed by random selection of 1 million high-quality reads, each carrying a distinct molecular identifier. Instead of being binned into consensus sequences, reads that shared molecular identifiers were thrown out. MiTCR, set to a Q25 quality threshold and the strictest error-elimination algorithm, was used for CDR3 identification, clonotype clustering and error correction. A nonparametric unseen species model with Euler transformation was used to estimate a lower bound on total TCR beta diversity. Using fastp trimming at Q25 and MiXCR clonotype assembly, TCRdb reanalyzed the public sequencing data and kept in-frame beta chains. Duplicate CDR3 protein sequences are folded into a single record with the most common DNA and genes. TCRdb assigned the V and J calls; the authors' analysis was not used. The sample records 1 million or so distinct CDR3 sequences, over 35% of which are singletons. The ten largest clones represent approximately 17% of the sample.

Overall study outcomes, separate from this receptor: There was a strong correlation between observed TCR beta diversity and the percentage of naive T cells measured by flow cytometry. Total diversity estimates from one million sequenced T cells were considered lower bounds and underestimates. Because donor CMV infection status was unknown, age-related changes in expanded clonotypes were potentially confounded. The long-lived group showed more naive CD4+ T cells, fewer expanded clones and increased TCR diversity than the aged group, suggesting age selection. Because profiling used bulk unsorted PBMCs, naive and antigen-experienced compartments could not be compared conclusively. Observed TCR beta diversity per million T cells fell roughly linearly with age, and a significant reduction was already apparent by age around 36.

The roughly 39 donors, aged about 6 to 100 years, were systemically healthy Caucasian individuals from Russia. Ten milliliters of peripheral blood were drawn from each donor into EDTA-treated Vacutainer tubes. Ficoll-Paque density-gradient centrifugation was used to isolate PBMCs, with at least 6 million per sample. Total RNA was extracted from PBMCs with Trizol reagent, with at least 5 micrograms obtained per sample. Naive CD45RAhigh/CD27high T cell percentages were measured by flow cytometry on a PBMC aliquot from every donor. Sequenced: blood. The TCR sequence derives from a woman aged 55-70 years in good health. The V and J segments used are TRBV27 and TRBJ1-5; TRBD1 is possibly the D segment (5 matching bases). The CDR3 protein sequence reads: CASSATANSNQPQHF. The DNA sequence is TGTGCCAGCAGTGCGACAGCTAATAGCAATCAGCCCCAGCATTTT.